Presented here are 28 T cell receptor beta chains from one specimen sequenced in a study of molecular identifiers for immune sequencing clone quantification. A single record per CDR3 protein comes from TCRdb applying MiXCR to the PCR reads. Counted here are 70,000 to 90,000 distinct CDR3 sequences, roughly a fifth occurring once; the ten biggest clones make up 0.85% to 1.2%. Source material: naive CD8+ T cells from blood, with Jurkat cell RNA spiked in. Described subset: FACS-sorted CD8+CD4-CCR7+CD45RA+ naive T cells. The source is a human donor in good health. Some libraries in this study had Jurkat cell RNA spiked in.

On this clonotype itself: The conserved final phenylalanine or tryptophan is absent from the CDR3, which likely points to a read error. V is TRBV6-2 or TRBV6-3 and J is TRBJ1-5; TRBD1 aligns across 8 bases. Unmatched junction bases numbered 11, after V lost 6 bases and J lost 4 bases. Germline CDR1 reads MNHEY; CDR2 reads SVGEGT. The CDR3 totals 16 residues. Here the CDR3 DNA reads TGTGCCAGCAGGCCCACCAGGGGGCTCCGGAATCAGCCCCAGCATCTT. It encodes CASRPTRGLRNQPQHL.

The V gene is TRBV20-1, the J gene TRBJ2-1, with 9 bases matching TRBD1. Germline CDR1 is DFQATT and CDR2 is SNEGSKA (reference sequence). Germline trimming cut 0 bases from V and 7 bases from J; bases unmatched to any gene: 19. This CDR3 is built from 19 residues. Here the CDR3 DNA reads TGCAGTGCTAGAGATCGGGACAGGGCTCCTCTGGGACTGGGGAATGAGCAGTTCTTC. Its translation is CSARDRDRAPLGLGNEQFF.

This clonotype is categorized as medium-sized. The chain joins TRBV28 to TRBJ2-7; the match to TRBD1 covers 7 bases. The CDR3 extends over 13 amino acids. CDR1 is MDHEN, CDR2 SYDVKM, per germline. The V and J ends lost 6 bases and 0 bases, in that order; junction bases with no gene match: 2. The CDR3 DNA reads as TGTGCCAGCAGCCCAGGGGGCTCCTACGAGCAGTACTTC. As protein: CASSPGGSYEQYF.

With respect to this clonotype: A much more abundant neighbour one base away suggests this may be a read error. The rearrangement joins TRBV7-6 to TRBJ1-1; no firm D call. CDR1 and CDR2 (germline): SGHVS, FNYEAQ. The CDR3 is made up of 13 amino acids. DNA for the CDR3: TGTGCCAGCAGCTTAGGGGGTACCACTGAAGCTTCCTTT. Protein sequence: CASSLGGTTEASF.

This clonotype occurred many times. DNA for the CDR3: TGTGCCAGCAGCTTAGCCAATACAGATACGCAGTATTTT. Its protein is CASSLANTDTQYF. This chain links TRBV7-9 with TRBJ2-3, with no clear D. Looked up from germline, CDR1 is SEHNR and CDR2 is FQNEAQ (reference sequence). Trimming pared 0 bases from V and 3 bases from J, leaving 4 bases between. The CDR3 is 13 amino acids.

This clonotype was recorded at least ten times. The V call is TRBV11-2, the J call TRBJ2-1; TRBD2 aligns across 7 bases. Germline V gene lookup returns CDR1 SGHAT and CDR2 FQNNGV. The CDR3 is 13 residues long. The V gene end was trimmed by 4 bases and the J gene end by 8 bases; junction bases not matched to a gene: 5. CDR3 sequence reads: CASSSAGYYEQFF. CDR3 nucleotide sequence: TGTGCCAGCAGCTCAGCGGGGTACTATGAGCAGTTCTTC.

This clonotype was detected ten times or more. The CDR3, as DNA: TGCGCCAGCAGCTTGTGGAGGGGGCTTGAAGAGACCCAGTACTTC. It yields the protein CASSLWRGLEETQYF. The chain carries TRBV5-1 and TRBJ2-5; a possible D gene is TRBD1 (7 bases). CDR3 length: 15 residues. Germline CDR1 is SGHRS and CDR2 is YFSETQ. V lost 1 base to trimming and J lost 3 bases, with 13 bases between them.

Comment on this clonotype: A read error may be the cause here, since a much bigger clone is one base away. This CDR3 is missing its conserved last phenylalanine or tryptophan, likely due to a read error. This sequence joins TRBV3-1 and TRBJ1-3; possible D gene TRBD1, 6 bases. Germline V gene lookup returns CDR1 LGHDT and CDR2 YNNKEL (reference sequence). This CDR3 has 19 residues. Trimming cost V 4 bases and J 3 bases, with 25 bases left between them. The CDR3 protein is CASSRGAGDRSRIGNTIYL. CDR3 sequence (DNA): TGTGCCAGCAGCCGGGGGGCCGGAGACAGATCCCGGATTGGAAACACCATATATCTT.

This clonotype has a single count. This clone may be a read error of a much larger clone one base away. The chain links TRBV29-1 to TRBJ2-7, with 7 nucleotides matching TRBD1. Per germline, CDR1 SQVTM and CDR2 ANQGSEA. The CDR3 has 13 amino acids. CDR3 protein: CCVETGPTYEQYF. CDR3 coding DNA: TGCTGCGTTGAGACAGGGCCTACCTACGAGCAGTACTTC.

Notes on this clonotype: One junction end disagrees with the germline gene, perhaps due to a read error. J is TRBJ2-7 and V is TRBV12-3 or TRBV12-4; TRBD1 matches at 8 bases. The CDR3 runs to 14 residues. The CDR3 bases are TGTGCCAGCAGTCACGGGGACAGGTTCTACGAGCGGTACTTC. Amino acids: CASSHGDRFYERYF.

The gene calls are TRBV16 and TRBJ2-3; 8 positions match TRBD2. This CDR3 contains 21 residues. Germline CDR1 KGHSY, CDR2 FQNENV. V dropped 2 bases and J dropped 5; count of bases not matched to a gene: 24. The CDR3 protein is CASSQPILRGNSGDRIDTQYF. The CDR3 nucleotides are TGTGCCAGCAGCCAACCGATCCTGAGGGGAAATAGCGGGGATCGGATAGATACGCAGTATTTT.

This clonotype was counted at least ten times. This chain joins TRBV7-2 and TRBJ2-7; D might be TRBD1 (5 bases). Germline V gene sequence: CDR1 SGHTA, CDR2 FQGNSA. This CDR3 is 14 amino acids long. With 9 bases removed from V and 3 bases from J, the gap between germline ends came to 18 bases. CDR3: CASSGVAGLYEQYF. CDR3 bases: TGTGCCAGTTCCGGAGTGGCAGGGCTCTACGAGCAGTACTTC.

This clonotype was counted at least ten times. The chain has TRBV6-6 and TRBJ2-2; D gene unclear. Germline CDR1 is MNHNY and CDR2 is SVGAGI (reference sequence). V lost 10 bases and J lost 7, with 7 bases in between. This CDR3 is 10 amino acids long. CDR3 region: CATVSGELFF. The CDR3 nucleotides are TGTGCCACCGTGAGCGGGGAGCTGTTTTTT.

This rearrangement joins TRBV7-6 to TRBJ2-7; TRBD1 agrees at 9 bases. This CDR3 has 15 residues. The ends lost 5 bases at V and 2 bases at J; junction bases unmatched: 7. The germline V gene has CDR1 SGHVS and CDR2 FNYEAQ. As DNA, the CDR3 is TGTGCCAGCAGCCAAACAGGGGGCTCACCCTACGAGCAGTACTTC. This encodes CASSQTGGSPYEQYF.

The J gene is TRBJ2-7, the V gene TRBV9, with D perhaps being TRBD1 or TRBD2 (5 bases each). Germline V gives CDR1 SGDLS, CDR2 YYNGEE. V lost 1 base and J lost 5, with 10 bases in between. The CDR3 sequence is 13 residues long. DNA of the CDR3: TGTGCCAGCAGCGTATCACGGGGCCACGAGCAGTACTTC. Amino acid sequence: CASSVSRGHEQYF.

The sample holds one count of this clonotype. The junction departs from the called germline gene at one end, perhaps through a read error. The chain carries TRBV6-5 and TRBJ2-7, with D possibly matching TRBD2 (6 bases). Germline CDR1 reads MNHEY; CDR2 reads SVGAGI. CDR3 size: 14 residues. CDR3 DNA sequence: TGTGCCACCCTCTCGGGACTTCCGAAGGACGAGCAGTGCTTC. Translating it yields CATLSGLPKDEQCF.

This clonotype has ten or more counts. J is TRBJ2-7 and V is TRBV13; TRBD2 agrees at 11 bases. CDR3 length: 20 amino acids. Trimming removed 5 bases from V and 0 bases from J; junction bases left unmatched: 18. The germline V gene has CDR1 PRHDT and CDR2 FYEKMQ (reference sequence). CDR3 sequence: CASSPGQLRLAGLRSYEQYF. CDR3 sequence (DNA): TGTGCCAGCAGCCCGGGACAGCTAAGACTAGCGGGACTCCGCTCCTACGAGCAGTACTTC.

This clonotype occurred many times. V usage is TRBV27 and J usage is TRBJ2-4; D may be TRBD2 (6 bases). Germline values: CDR1 MNHEY, CDR2 SMNVEV (reference sequence). The CDR3 is 18 residues long. The V gene lost 8 bases and the J gene lost 3 bases, with 26 bases spanning the gap. The CDR3 DNA follows: TGTGCCAGCCCAGTTTGGCCCCCTAGCGTTTTCGGCAAAAACATTCAGTACTTC. Translating it yields CASPVWPPSVFGKNIQYF.

This clonotype was picked up many times. The rearrangement uses TRBV11-2 and TRBJ2-6, with 12 positions matching TRBD1. The CDR3 has 18 residues. Germline V gene sequence: CDR1 SGHAT, CDR2 FQNNGV. Unmatched junction bases numbered 4, after V lost 0 bases and J lost 4 bases. The CDR3 coding sequence is TGTGCCAGCAGCTTAGACGGGACAGGGGGCTTCGGGGCCAACGTCCTGACTTTC. Protein product: CASSLDGTGGFGANVLTF.

The chain joins TRBV9 to TRBJ1-1; 9 bases fit TRBD1. From germline, CDR1 is SGDLS and CDR2 YYNGEE. This CDR3 has 13 residues. J lost 11 bases, V lost 3 bases, and 8 bases had no gene match. The CDR3 DNA reads TGTGCCAGCAGCGACGTACAGGGGACAGGGGCTTTCTTT. Its protein is CASSDVQGTGAFF.

V gene TRBV27 combines with J gene TRBJ2-7; D is undetermined. Germline V gene lookup returns CDR1 MNHEY and CDR2 SMNVEV (reference sequence). Trimming shortened V by 4 bases and J by 7 bases, and 11 bases separated the two germline ends. The length of the CDR3 is 12 residues. The CDR3 is CASSSPTWEQYF. Here the CDR3 DNA reads TGTGCCAGCAGTTCCCCCACGTGGGAGCAGTACTTC.

This clonotype was found a few times. The rearrangement links TRBV12-3 or TRBV12-4 to TRBJ2-1; 9 bases fit TRBD2. The CDR3 consists of 16 residues. Losses at the gene ends were 0 bases for V and 5 bases for J; bases not matched to a gene: 5. The CDR3 reads CASSLAGGGAHNEQFF. CDR3 bases: TGTGCCAGCAGTTTAGCGGGCGGGGGGGCACACAATGAGCAGTTCTTC.

This clonotype was counted at least ten times. The rearrangement joins TRBV12-5 to TRBJ2-3; D perhaps matches TRBD2 (7 bases). The germline CDR1 and CDR2 sequences are LGHNT and FRNRAP. The V gene lost 0 bases and the J gene lost 2 bases, with 18 bases spanning the gap. CDR3 length: 18 residues. The CDR3 reads CASGLVQRSGGLTDTQYF. CDR3 DNA sequence: TGTGCTAGTGGTTTGGTACAACGTTCGGGGGGCCTCACAGATACGCAGTATTTT.

A word on this clonotype: One base away lies a much larger clone, so this may be a sequencing read error. The chain has TRBV5-3 and TRBJ2-5; possibly TRBD1 for D (6 bases). TRBV5-3 qualifies as an ORF whose function is uncertain. V dropped 10 bases and J dropped 0 bases, with 19 bases sitting between them. The CDR3 covers 15 residues. CDR3: CAGSLGPGDQETQYF. DNA for the CDR3: TGTGCCGGCAGCTTGGGCCCAGGGGACCAAGAGACCCAGTACTTC.

The chain combines TRBV12-3 or TRBV12-4 with TRBJ1-2; perhaps TRBD1 as D (5 bases). The V and J ends lost 5 bases and 8 bases respectively, with 18 bases between them. This CDR3 comprises 14 residues. In DNA, the CDR3 is TGTGCCAGCAGTCCCTCGGGGGGAACATGGGGCTACACCTTC. This encodes CASSPSGGTWGYTF.

This clonotype was seen at least ten times. This chain uses TRBV12-3 or TRBV12-4 with TRBJ2-2; possible D gene TRBD1, 5 bases. The CDR3 consists of 13 residues. Trimming shortened V by 5 bases and J by 5 bases, and 9 bases separated the two germline ends. CDR3 in amino acids: CASSPQGTGELFF. The CDR3, as DNA: TGTGCCAGCAGTCCCCAGGGTACCGGGGAGCTGTTTTTT.

In its sample, this clonotype was seen many times. The chain employs TRBV6-5 and TRBJ2-3; D might be TRBD2 (6 bases). The V end lost 7 bases, the J end lost 0 bases, and 11 bases lay between the germline ends. CDR1 and CDR2 from the germline V gene are MNHEY and SVGAGI. CDR3 length: 14 residues. For the CDR3, the DNA is TGTGCCAGCACTCTCAGCGGGAGCACAGATACGCAGTATTTT. Translation: CASTLSGSTDTQYF.

The genes are TRBV3-1 and TRBJ2-1; 9 bases align to TRBD1. The length of the CDR3 is 16 residues. CDR1 is LGHDT and CDR2 is YNNKEL in the germline V gene (reference sequence). The V gene end was trimmed by 0 bases and the J gene end by 3 bases; junction bases not matched to a gene: 3. This CDR3 is CASSQDGTGIYNEQFF. CDR3 DNA sequence: TGTGCCAGCAGCCAAGATGGGACAGGGATCTACAATGAGCAGTTCTTC.